The T cell receptor beta chain under discussion was sequenced for a study of shared clonotypes between healthy human individuals. General study findings and limits: Non-shared clonotypes were found to have lower generation probabilities than the clonotypes that were shared by all four of the sorted-subset donors.

Notes on this clone: Its antigen remains unidentified. Other DNA sequences from this sample encode an identical CDR3 as well.

Nashville, Tennessee was home to all donors, each a Caucasian adult. The CDR3 totals 14 residues. V was cut by 0 bases and J by 1 base, with 9 bases left in between. Looked up from germline, CDR1 is GTSNPN and CDR2 is SVGIG (reference sequence). Deep-level running was used for the assay. Replicate PCRs run on sorted subsets employed roughly 180 ng DNA, 25,000 to 35,000 T cell genomes. TCRdb keeps only in-frame clones here, not all; method: immunoSEQ multiplex PCR. The sample shows over a million clones, about 74% of them seen only once. The rearrangement uses TRBV30 and TRBJ1-2, with a weak D call TRBD1 (6 bases). The sequencing input was memory CD4+ T cells sorted from blood. Stated subset: CD45RA-negative fraction. This TCR came from a young man in good health. CDR3 sequence: CAWSVGGLNYGYTF. The CDR3 bases are TGTGCCTGGAGTGTAGGGGGGCTTAACTATGGCTACACCTTC.